This T cell receptor beta chain was sequenced during a study of cytotoxic CD8 clonotypes in ibrutinib-treated CLL. Per the germline V gene, CDR1 is MDHEN and CDR2 is SYDVKM. CDR3 size: 15 residues. Trimming shortened V by 3 bases and J by 4 bases, and 15 bases separated the two germline ends. Using immunoSEQ multiplex PCR, the repertoire was profiled, and TCRdb retains in-frame clones only, with some absent. The repertoire holds under 200,000 clones, more than 65% seen once, with around 2.1% in the top ten. The genes are TRBV28 and TRBJ2-5; D is unresolved. This TCR derives from a human donor with chronic lymphocytic leukemia. Sequenced here: PBMCs, sampled after 12 months of ibrutinib treatment. This chain's CDR3 is CASSLVQPLGETQYF. CDR3 bases: TGTGCCAGCAGTTTGGTACAACCCCTTGGAGAGACCCAGTACTTC.